This T cell receptor beta chain was sequenced during a study of identifying expanded T cells in peripheral blood. Comment on this clone: Its antigen is still unknown.

During the collection period, no donor immune events like infections were recorded. General study findings and limits: Clone count variance between roughly 2-week samples rose with total template count. Over two and four weeks, about 15 and 19 clones changed, versus around 1.3 between replicates.

Germline CDR1 is MNHNS and CDR2 is SASEGT. The CDR3 spans 14 residues. Between the trimmed V and J ends, which lost 3 bases and 7 bases, there was a span of 15 bases. Measured with immunoSEQ multiplex PCR; TCRdb has only the in-frame clones, and not every one. The sample shows about 90,000 clones, about 90% of them seen only once. Sequenced input: blood. V gene TRBV6-1 combines with J gene TRBJ2-5; TRBD1 might be the D (5 bases). The source is a person aged 18-69 years in good health. The CDR3 protein is CASSEGQTSATQYF. In DNA form, the CDR3 reads TGTGCCAGCAGTGAGGGGCAGACTTCCGCGACCCAGTACTTC.